This T cell receptor (beta chain) was documented in a study of blood T cell repertoires in COVID-19. Whole-study context: Donors in the United States, Italy and Spain gave samples during acute or convalescent COVID-19. The cDNA or gDNA used as material had been derived from T cells, B-cell-depleted T cells, or PBMCs.

Germline values: CDR1 SQVTM, CDR2 ANQGSEA. The CDR3 is 14 amino acids. Trimming took 4 bases from V and 2 from J; bases not matched to a gene: 4. Authors' analysis steps: Counts of nucleated cells, estimated from reference gene primer amplification, were obtained. Assay: immunoSEQ multiplex PCR; the TCRdb copy retains only in-frame clones and omits some. The V and J calls and clone size come from that table; D and trimming were worked out from the DNA. The sample lists approximately 130,000 clones; more than 70% were seen once. The source is a human donor in a cohort sampled during active COVID-19. This sequence joins TRBV29-1 and TRBJ2-2; 7 bases map to TRBD2. Sequencing was performed on peripheral blood. This CDR3 is CSVGTRRNTGELFF. Written as DNA, the CDR3 is TGCAGCGTTGGGACTAGACGTAACACCGGGGAGCTGTTTTTT.